The 18 T cell receptor beta chains below were found in one sample sequenced in a study of regulatory T cells in long-lasting Graves disease. Indicated time point: newly diagnosed GD, antithyroid drugs for less than 3 months. Researchers made the TCR library from RNA that was extracted from PBMCs. Building the TCR beta libraries relied on iRepertoire HTBI primers, and CDR3 regions underwent Arm-PCR. TCRdb called the multiplex PCR reads again in MiXCR, with one record for every CDR3 protein. The sample shows hundreds of thousands of distinct CDR3 sequences, under 20% of them seen only once. The sequenced sample was peripheral blood mononuclear cells (PBMCs), obtained at new diagnosis, from a patient treated with antithyroid drugs. These receptors all stem from a female donor with Graves disease.

This clonotype was seen repeatedly, ten times or more. The chain has TRBV24-1 and TRBJ1-5, with a tentative D call TRBD1 (5 bases). The CDR3 is 14 residues long. Germline V lookup: CDR1 KGHDR, CDR2 SFDVKD. V was cut by 2 bases and J by 6 bases, with 10 bases left in between. The CDR3 sequence is CATSDSTGPQPQHF. The CDR3 region has the DNA TGTGCCACCAGTGATTCCACAGGTCCTCAGCCCCAGCATTTT.

This clonotype was picked up many times. The chain combines TRBV10-1 with TRBJ2-7; maybe TRBD2 (6 bases). Germline CDR1 WNHNN, CDR2 SYGVQD (reference sequence). The CDR3 runs 16 residues. Trimming left V 1 base short and J 4 bases short, with 17 bases between. Written as DNA, the CDR3 is TGCGCCAGCAGTGAGTTGGGGCGGGGAACCTGGTACGAGCAGTACTTC. Protein product: CASSELGRGTWYEQYF.

The rearrangement links TRBV3-1 to TRBJ1-3, with no clear D. The CDR3 extends over 15 amino acids. V lost 1 base and J 7 bases, leaving 14 bases between the germline ends. In germline, CDR1 is LGHDT, CDR2 YNNKEL (reference sequence). CDR3 nucleotide sequence: TGTGCCAGCAGCCAAGGACTGGAACTCGGCAACACCATATATTTT. It translates to CASSQGLELGNTIYF.

This clonotype was counted many times. The genes are TRBV28 and TRBJ2-7, with D perhaps matching TRBD1 (6 bases). This CDR3 contains 14 residues. V lost 7 bases and J lost 0, with 13 bases in between. Germline loops: CDR1 MDHEN, CDR2 SYDVKM. The DNA of the CDR3 is TGTGCCAGCACAGGAACAGGGAGCTCCTACGAGCAGTACTTC. Translated: CASTGTGSSYEQYF. The whole variable domain, remainder taken from reference TRBV28 and TRBJ2-7, is DVKVTQSSRYLVKRTGEKVFLECVQDMDHENMFWYRQDPGLGLRLIYFSYDVKMKEKGDIPEGYSVSREKKERFSLILESASTNQTSMYLCASTGTGSSYEQYFGPGTRLTVT.

This clonotype was detected ten times or more. The V call is TRBV19, the J call TRBJ2-1; D is unclear. Trimming removed 3 bases at V and 9 bases at J, with 15 bases between. The CDR3 spans 14 residues. Germline V gives CDR1 LNHDA, CDR2 SQIVND (reference sequence). CDR3 protein: CASSIALGVTEQFF. In nucleotides, the CDR3 is TGTGCCAGTAGTATCGCCCTTGGAGTCACTGAGCAGTTCTTC.

This clonotype has ten or more counts. The V and J genes are TRBV7-8 and TRBJ2-5, with D perhaps assigned TRBD1 or TRBD2 (6 bases each). Per the germline V gene, CDR1 is SGHVS and CDR2 is FQNEAQ. CDR3 length equals 14 residues. The germline V and J ends were trimmed by 8 bases and 4 bases, with 17 bases remaining between them. For the CDR3, the DNA is TGTGCCAGCGGGGGGCGGGGTTTGGGAGAGACCCAGTACTTC. Protein product: CASGGRGLGETQYF.

This clonotype was seen a few times. This sequence joins TRBV6-1 and TRBJ2-4; weak D call: TRBD1 (5 bases). CDR3 length equals 16 residues. Trimming removed 4 bases at V and 0 bases at J, with 13 bases between. Germline V gives CDR1 MNHNS, CDR2 SASEGT. CDR3: CASSGWAGLAKNIQYF. DNA for the CDR3: TGTGCCAGCAGTGGATGGGCAGGGCTAGCCAAAAACATTCAGTACTTC.

The rearrangement joins TRBV28 to TRBJ2-2, with TRBD2 matching 13 bases. Germline V gene sequence: CDR1 MDHEN, CDR2 SYDVKM. The ends lost 3 bases at V and 6 bases at J; junction bases unmatched: 4. The CDR3 totals 16 residues. The CDR3, as DNA: TGTGCCAGCAGTTTGGGACTAGCGGGAAGGCCCGGGGAGCTGTTTTTT. It specifies CASSLGLAGRPGELFF.

This clonotype was observed at least ten times. Possible read error: a much larger clone is one base away. The V and J genes are TRBV7-3 and TRBJ1-1; TRBD1 is a possible D gene (5 bases). Germline CDR1 and CDR2: SGHTA and FQGTGA. The CDR3 is 13 amino acids. V shed 5 bases and J shed 1 base, with 8 bases lying between them. The CDR3 nucleotides are TGTGCCAGCAGCGGGGGGAGGAACACTGAAGCTTTCTTT. This codes for CASSGGRNTEAFF.

On this clonotype itself: A far larger clone is off by one base, so a read error is likely. This chain uses TRBV11-2 with TRBJ2-7; 9 nucleotides match TRBD2. There are 15 residues in the CDR3. V shed 1 base, J shed 7 bases, and the junction held 8 bases outside the gene matches. Germline CDR1 and CDR2: SGHAT and FQNNGV. The CDR3 loop reads CASSLASSGIYEQYF. The CDR3 DNA reads as TGTGCCAGCAGCTTAGCGTCTAGCGGGATATATGAGCAGTACTTC.

The rearrangement links TRBV2 to TRBJ1-2; maybe TRBD1 (5 bases). The germline V gene encodes CDR1 SNHLY and CDR2 FYNNEI. V lost 4 bases to trimming and J lost 1 base, with 13 bases between them. The CDR3 totals 15 residues. The DNA for the CDR3 is TGTGCCAGCAGTGGGGGGATCCTTCTTAACTATGGCTACACCTTC. Its translation: CASSGGILLNYGYTF.

The V gene is TRBV24-1, the J gene TRBJ1-5; 8 bases map to TRBD1. Germline lookup yields CDR1 KGHDR and CDR2 SFDVKD. The CDR3 runs 13 residues. V dropped 10 bases and J dropped 5; count of bases not matched to a gene: 6. Written as DNA, the CDR3 is TGTGCCACTTCAGACAGGGGATATCAGCCCCAGCATTTT. This sequence encodes CATSDRGYQPQHF.

This clonotype was detected a few times. The chain carries TRBV7-2 and TRBJ2-5; 11 nucleotides line up with TRBD2. This CDR3 comprises 19 residues. V shed 1 base, J shed 0 bases, and the junction held 10 bases outside the gene matches. The germline gives CDR1 SGHTA, CDR2 FQGNSA. DNA of the CDR3: TGTGCCAGCAGCTTAGATCGTGGATTAGCGGGAGGGTACCAAGAGACCCAGTACTTC. It is translated as CASSLDRGLAGGYQETQYF. The full variable domain, with the rest looked up from reference TRBV7-2 and TRBJ2-5, is GAGVSQSPSNKVTEKGKDVELRCDPISGHTALYWYRQSLGQGLEFLIYFQGNSAPDKSGLPSDRFSAERTGGSVSTLTIQRTQQEDSAVYLCASSLDRGLAGGYQETQYFGPGTRLLVL.

This clonotype was found many times. The chain links TRBV27 to TRBJ1-5; no definite D call. CDR1 is MNHEY and CDR2 is SMNVEV in the germline V gene (reference sequence). V lost 5 bases to trimming and J lost 3 bases, with 5 bases between them. This CDR3 region has 12 residues. CDR3 DNA: TGTGCCAGCAGTCATAACAATCAGCCCCAGCATTTT. It translates to CASSHNNQPQHF.

In its sample, this clonotype was seen many times. The chain links TRBV5-1 to TRBJ2-3; possibly TRBD1 or TRBD2 for D (5 bases each). Germline-derived CDR1 and CDR2 are SGHRS and YFSETQ. This CDR3 contains 16 residues. Trimming took off 3 bases at V and 1 base at J, with 15 bases between the two ends. CDR3 DNA sequence: TGCGCCAGCAGCTCCGAGGGGCTCTCTCGCACAGATACGCAGTATTTT. Its translation: CASSSEGLSRTDTQYF.

The rearrangement joins TRBV20-1 to TRBJ2-1; 8 bases fit TRBD2. CDR3 length: 13 amino acids. With V trimmed by 5 bases and J by 3 bases, 3 bases remained unmatched. Germline values: CDR1 DFQATT, CDR2 SNEGSKA (reference sequence). Written as DNA, the CDR3 is TGCAGTGCTCAGCGGGAGAACTACAATGAGCAGTTCTTC. Translated, it gives CSAQRENYNEQFF.

This clonotype has a count of ten or more. The chain couples TRBV15 to TRBJ2-5; tentative D call: TRBD1 (5 bases). V shed 1 base and J shed 2 bases, with 11 bases lying between them. CDR1 LNHNV and CDR2 YYDKDF come from the germline V gene (reference sequence). The CDR3 is made up of 15 amino acids. The CDR3 nucleotides read TGTGCCACCAGCAGAGGTCAGGGAATTCAAGAGACCCAGTACTTC. Translated, it gives CATSRGQGIQETQYF.

As to this clonotype: Just one base apart from a much larger clone, this may be a read error. In DNA form, the CDR3 reads TGTGCCAGTTCCTCCTCCGCGGGATCTGCCCATGAGCAGTTCTTC. Translation gives CASSSSAGSAHEQFF. The chain joins TRBV19 to TRBJ2-3; the D gene is possibly TRBD2 (6 bases). The J call could be wrong; TRBJ2-1 is a better fit for the DNA end. The CDR3 loop spans 15 amino acids. Germline-derived CDR1 and CDR2 are LNHDA and SQIVND (reference sequence).